The 21 T cell receptor beta chains below come from one sample, sequenced in a study of cytomegalovirus exposure and HLA in healthy donors. Use of 60 Vbeta and 13 Jbeta primers characterized the PCR. Assay: immunoSEQ multiplex PCR; the TCRdb copy retains only in-frame clones and omits some. The sample includes 140,000 or so clones, about 70% of them seen just once. What was sequenced was PBMCs. Receptors were obtained from a man aged 55 to 70 in good health and CMV-seronegative.

The table lists this clone with a few counts. The chain has TRBV27 and TRBJ2-4; D unclear. Germline V CDR1 and CDR2: MNHEY, SMNVEV (reference sequence). The V end was cut by 2 bases, the J end by 1 base, with 12 bases between. This CDR3 is 16 amino acids long. As DNA, the CDR3 is TGTGCCAGCAGTTTAGACCGACGGGTGGCCAAAAACATTCAGTACTTC. Amino acids: CASSLDRRVAKNIQYF.

The rearrangement uses TRBV5-1 and TRBJ1-5; 9 bases are shared with TRBD1. Germline V gene data show CDR1 as SGHRS and CDR2 as YFSETQ. The ends lost 0 bases at V and 3 bases at J; junction bases unmatched: 4. This CDR3 comprises 16 residues. Here the CDR3 DNA reads TGCGCCAGCAGCTTGGGGACAGGGGTCACCAATCAGCCCCAGCATTTT. It is translated as CASSLGTGVTNQPQHF. Combining the CDR3 with reference TRBV5-1 and TRBJ1-5 gives the whole variable domain KAGVTQTPRYLIKTRGQQVTLSCSPISGHRSVSWYQQTPGQGLQFLFEYFSETQRNKGNFPGRFSGRQFSNSRSEMNVSTLELGDSALYLCASSLGTGVTNQPQHFGDGTRLSIL.

The chain has TRBV5-1 and TRBJ2-5; tentatively, D is TRBD2 (6 bases). This CDR3 contains 16 residues. Germline V CDR1 and CDR2: SGHRS, YFSETQ. Trimming took off 0 bases at V and 1 base at J, with 13 bases between the two ends. This CDR3 reads CASSLGDGGSQETQYF. The DNA of the CDR3 is TGCGCCAGCAGCTTGGGGGACGGGGGATCCCAAGAGACCCAGTACTTC. Drawing the rest from reference TRBV5-1 and TRBJ2-5, the complete variable domain is KAGVTQTPRYLIKTRGQQVTLSCSPISGHRSVSWYQQTPGQGLQFLFEYFSETQRNKGNFPGRFSGRQFSNSRSEMNVSTLELGDSALYLCASSLGDGGSQETQYFGPGTRLLVL.

This clone appeared a single time. V gene TRBV25-1 combines with J gene TRBJ1-1; 8 bases line up with TRBD1. This CDR3 spans 15 amino acids. V dropped 5 bases and J dropped 3; count of bases not matched to a gene: 8. Per the germline V gene, CDR1 is MGHDK and CDR2 is SYGVNS. CDR3 sequence (DNA): TGTGCCAGCAGTTCGGACAGGGCGGAGGACACTGAAGCTTTCTTT. Its translation is CASSSDRAEDTEAFF.

This clone was seen a handful of times. This chain connects TRBV14 to TRBJ1-1, with a possible D match to TRBD1 (5 bases). Trimming took 8 bases from V and 0 from J, leaving 7 bases between them. CDR3 size: 12 residues. Germline V gene sequence: CDR1 SGHDN, CDR2 FVKESK. The CDR3 reads CASGTMNTEAFF. The CDR3 bases are TGTGCCAGCGGGACTATGAACACTGAAGCTTTCTTT.

The chain carries TRBV6-6 and TRBJ1-1; perhaps TRBD1 as D (5 bases). Trimming cost V 5 bases and J 0 bases, with 16 bases left between them. Germline V gene data show CDR1 as MNHNY and CDR2 as SVGAGI (reference sequence). The CDR3 totals 16 residues. CDR3 in DNA: TGTGCCAGCAGTCCACCCCTGGGGCGGATGAACACTGAAGCTTTCTTT. Translating it yields CASSPPLGRMNTEAFF.

The V call is TRBV2, the J call TRBJ1-4, with TRBD1 as a possible D gene (6 bases). The CDR3 covers 14 residues. Trimming took 2 bases from V and 7 from J, leaving 11 bases between them. Germline CDR1 and CDR2: SNHLY and FYNNEI. The CDR3 spells CASSETGSLEKLFF. The CDR3 DNA reads TGTGCCAGCAGTGAAACAGGGAGCCTTGAAAAACTGTTTTTT.

The CDR3 bases are TGTGCCAGCAGGGCAGGTATTTCCACAGATACGCAGTATTTT. This encodes CASRAGISTDTQYF. The chain recombines TRBV5-4 with TRBJ2-3; no firm D call. The CDR3 has 14 amino acids. Germline CDR1 SGHNT, CDR2 YYREEE (reference sequence). Trimming stripped 5 bases from V and 2 bases from J, with 12 bases between.

This chain links TRBV29-1 with TRBJ2-7, with 10 bases lining up with TRBD2. Germline lookup yields CDR1 SQVTM and CDR2 ANQGSEA. CDR3 length equals 13 residues. The J segment lost 5 bases and the V segment lost 3 bases, leaving 4 bases of the junction unmatched. CDR3 region: CSVDSSGSDEQYF. CDR3 in DNA: TGCAGCGTTGACTCTAGCGGGAGTGACGAGCAGTACTTC.

This rearrangement joins TRBV6-5 to TRBJ2-7, with 8 bases fitting TRBD1. Germline CDR1 and CDR2: MNHEY and SVGAGI. V lost 4 bases to trimming and J lost 1 base; unmatched junction nucleotides: 6. The CDR3 loop spans 15 amino acids. CDR3 DNA sequence: TGTGCCAGCAGTTCACCAAGGACAGGGTCCTACGAGCAGTACTTC. This codes for CASSSPRTGSYEQYF.

This chain uses TRBV5-1 with TRBJ1-2, with D tentatively TRBD1 (6 bases). The V end was cut by 4 bases, the J end by 0 bases, with 13 bases between. This CDR3 is built from 15 residues. The germline CDR1 and CDR2 sequences are SGHRS and YFSETQ. The CDR3 DNA reads as TGCGCCAGCAGCGGAGAAGGGGGTTCTAACTATGGCTACACCTTC. Its protein product is CASSGEGGSNYGYTF.

In its sample, this clone was seen once. The chain employs TRBV7-2 and TRBJ2-7, with 7 bases matching TRBD1. V was pared by 6 bases and J by 2 bases, with 10 bases of the junction left unmatched. The CDR3 is 15 amino acids. Germline CDR1 SGHTA, CDR2 FQGNSA. For the CDR3, the DNA is TGTGCCAGCAGTTTACAAGGACAGGTAGCCTACGAGCAGTACTTC. This sequence encodes CASSLQGQVAYEQYF.

The chain recombines TRBV27 with TRBJ2-7; tentatively, D is TRBD1 (6 bases). The germline V gene encodes CDR1 MNHEY and CDR2 SMNVEV (reference sequence). The V end lost 1 base, the J end lost 5 bases, and 9 bases lay between the germline ends. The CDR3 is 13 residues long. The CDR3 bases are TGTGCCAGCAGTTTATTACAGGGCCACGAGCAGTACTTC. This sequence encodes CASSLLQGHEQYF.

The V call is TRBV5-6, the J call TRBJ1-4; TRBD1 matches at 7 bases. Trimming cost V 4 bases and J 8 bases; bases outside gene matches: 11. The CDR3 loop spans 15 amino acids. Germline CDR1 SGHDT, CDR2 YYEEEE. CDR3 sequence reads: CASSPKGAFWEKLFF. CDR3 bases: TGTGCCAGCAGCCCCAAGGGGGCTTTTTGGGAAAAACTGTTTTTT.

The chain is built from TRBV19 and TRBJ2-7; 10 bases agree with TRBD1. V shed 3 bases, J shed 2 bases, and the junction held 4 bases outside the gene matches. This CDR3 is built from 15 residues. Germline CDR1 is LNHDA and CDR2 is SQIVND (reference sequence). CDR3 protein: CASSIYGQGAYEQYF. CDR3 coding DNA: TGTGCCAGTAGTATCTACGGACAGGGGGCCTACGAGCAGTACTTC.

This clone was seen only a few times. The chain combines TRBV11-2 with TRBJ2-3; perhaps TRBD2 as D (5 bases). The CDR3 runs 16 residues. Germline V gene data show CDR1 as SGHAT and CDR2 as FQNNGV. V lost 5 bases, J lost 1 base, and 16 bases lay in between. The CDR3 DNA reads as TGTGCCAGCAGCCTTCTATTCGGACTCCGCACAGATACGCAGTATTTT. This codes for CASSLLFGLRTDTQYF. Combining the CDR3 with reference TRBV11-2 and TRBJ2-3 gives the whole variable domain EAGVAQSPRYKIIEKRQSVAFWCNPISGHATLYWYQQILGQGPKLLIQFQNNGVVDDSQLPKDRFSAERLKGVDSTLKIQPAKLEDSAVYLCASSLLFGLRTDTQYFGPGTRLTVL.

The gene calls are TRBV28 and TRBJ1-5; TRBD1 aligns across 9 bases. Germline V gene sequence: CDR1 MDHEN, CDR2 SYDVKM. This CDR3 has 15 amino acids. V was pared by 5 bases and J by 9 bases, with 11 bases of the junction left unmatched. CDR3 sequence (DNA): TGTGCCAGCAGTCTCACAGGGGGCAGGGACCGGCCCCAGCATTTT. Protein sequence: CASSLTGGRDRPQHF.

This clone was seen more than once but under ten times. This sequence joins TRBV7-8 and TRBJ2-1, with TRBD2 matching over 11 bases. This CDR3 spans 14 amino acids. The J segment lost 9 bases and the V segment lost 0 bases, leaving 1 base of the junction unmatched. Germline loops: CDR1 SGHVS, CDR2 FQNEAQ. CDR3 sequence: CASSLALAGAEQFF. DNA of the CDR3: TGTGCCAGCAGCTTAGCACTAGCGGGAGCTGAGCAGTTCTTC. Variable domain in full (rest from reference TRBV7-8 and TRBJ2-1): GAGVSQSPRYKVAKRGQDVALRCDPISGHVSLFWYQQALGQGPEFLTYFQNEAQLDKSGLPSDRFFAERPEGSVSTLKIQRTQQEDSAVYLCASSLALAGAEQFFGPGTRLTVL.

The rearrangement joins TRBV7-9 to TRBJ2-7, with 12 nucleotides matching TRBD2. From germline, CDR1 is SEHNR and CDR2 FQNEAQ (reference sequence). Trimming removed 5 bases from V and 4 bases from J; junction bases left unmatched: 3. CDR3 length equals 14 residues. DNA of the CDR3: TGTGCCAGCAGCGTCCTAGCGGGAGGGTACGAGCAGTACTTC. This codes for CASSVLAGGYEQYF. Full variable domain (outside the CDR3, taken from reference TRBV7-9 and TRBJ2-7): DTGVSQNPRHKITKRGQNVTFRCDPISEHNRLYWYRQTLGQGPEFLTYFQNEAQLEKSRLLSDRFSAERPKGSFSTLEIQRTEQGDSAMYLCASSVLAGGYEQYFGPGTRLTVT.

The chain combines TRBV5-4 with TRBJ1-2; tentatively, D is TRBD1 (5 bases). Trimming cost V 4 bases and J 7 bases, with 20 bases left between them. CDR1 and CDR2 from the germline V gene are SGHNT and YYREEE (reference sequence). This CDR3 spans 15 amino acids. The CDR3 DNA sequence: TGTGCCAGCAGCACCCCGGGACCCGGAGGGGCTGGCTACACCTTC. Its protein product is CASSTPGPGGAGYTF.

The J gene is TRBJ2-5, the V gene TRBV5-4; no firm D call. The CDR3 loop spans 17 amino acids. The V end was cut by 0 bases, the J end by 0 bases, with 15 bases between. Per the germline V gene, CDR1 is SGHNT and CDR2 is YYREEE (reference sequence). The CDR3 sequence: CASSLGLRADYQETQYF. In DNA form, the CDR3 reads TGTGCCAGCAGCTTGGGCCTTCGAGCAGACTACCAAGAGACCCAGTACTTC.